The 26 T cell receptor beta chains below all came from one sample that was sequenced in a study of read filtering for tumor transcriptome and immune sequencing. Molecular barcoded adaptors covering alpha/delta and beta/gamma chains were used on approximately 440 ng RNA. TCRdb reanalysed the reads using MiXCR and keeps one entry per CDR3 protein. The sample holds 100,000 to 150,000 distinct CDR3 sequences, around 14% seen once. Sequencing used a population of CD138-negative cells sorted from bone marrow. These receptors all come from a donor at least 40 years old with multiple myeloma.

There are a few counts of this clonotype. Possible read error: a much larger clone is one base away. CDR3 bases: TGTGCCAGTTCAAAGGGTAGGGGAGGGCCTTACAATGAGCAGTTCTTC. It yields the protein CASSKGRGGPYNEQFF. This chain uses TRBV19 with TRBJ2-1; 7 bases agree with TRBD2. With V trimmed by 8 bases and J by 4 bases, 14 bases remained unmatched. CDR1 LNHDA and CDR2 SQIVND come from the germline V gene (reference sequence). The CDR3 spans 16 residues.

This clonotype was detected ten times or more. The chain is built from TRBV23-1 and TRBJ1-5; D possibly corresponds to TRBD1 (6 bases). TRBV23-1 is an ORF for which the function is uncertain. This CDR3 region has 16 residues. V lost 4 bases, J lost 0 bases, and 13 bases lay in between. The CDR3 loop is CASSPWTVYSNQPQHF. The CDR3 nucleotides read TGCGCCAGCAGTCCCTGGACAGTGTATAGCAATCAGCCCCAGCATTTT.

V is TRBV21-1 and J is TRBJ2-1. TRBV21-1 is designated a pseudogene. The CDR3 loop spans 18 amino acids. CDR3 amino acids: CASSKPYRSHPNYNEQFF. For the CDR3, the DNA is TGTGCCAGCAGCAAACCCTACCGTAGCCACCCAAACTACAATGAGCAGTTCTTC.

This clonotype was observed many times. This rearrangement joins TRBV6-6 to TRBJ1-1; 8 positions match TRBD1. The ends lost 5 bases at V and 0 bases at J; junction bases unmatched: 2. The CDR3 has 14 residues. CDR1 is MNHNY, CDR2 SVGAGI, per germline (reference sequence). The CDR3 DNA reads TGTGCCAGCAGTCGACAGGGGATGAACACTGAAGCTTTCTTT. As protein: CASSRQGMNTEAFF.

Worth noting for this clonotype: A much bigger clone sits one base away, suggesting this may be a read error. This chain connects TRBV19 to TRBJ1-5, with TRBD1 matching over 8 bases. The CDR3 totals 15 residues. From germline, CDR1 is LNHDA and CDR2 SQIVND (reference sequence). CDR3 sequence: CASSIGTGINPPQHF. The CDR3 bases are TGTGCCAGTAGTATAGGGACAGGGATCAATCCGCCCCAGCATTTT.

The sample holds many counts of this clonotype. The chain couples TRBV29-1 to TRBJ2-4, with TRBD1 matching over 10 bases. The length of the CDR3 is 17 residues. Germline lookup yields CDR1 SQVTM and CDR2 ANQGSEA. After removal of 8 bases from V and 0 bases from J, the junction contained 13 bases not matched to a gene. The CDR3 spells CSSVGTGASLAKNIQYF. The CDR3 region has the DNA TGCAGCTCCGTGGGGACAGGGGCCTCTCTAGCCAAAAACATTCAGTACTTC.

The CDR3 DNA reads as TGTGCCAGCAGCCTAAGTATAGATGAAGCTTTCTTT. Its translation is CASSLSIDEAFF. The chain carries TRBV7-9 and TRBJ1-1, with no clear D. V lost 5 bases to trimming and J lost 7 bases, with 11 bases between them. The CDR3 contains 12 residues. Germline CDR1 reads SEHNR; CDR2 reads FQNEAQ (reference sequence).

On this clonotype itself: A read error is likely, as this CDR3 ends without the conserved phenylalanine or tryptophan. The DNA is left out, because the CDR3 cannot be placed on it with certainty; the CDR3 is given as TCRdb lists it. The J gene is TRBJ2-1, the V gene TRBV20-1; the D segment call TRBD2 is taken from the table without a DNA check. The CDR3 region is 15 residues in length, termini included. Germline lookup yields CDR1 DFQATT and CDR2 SNEGSKA (reference sequence). The CDR3 reads CSAVGGESSYNEQIS.

This clonotype occurred a few times. The chain couples TRBV11-2 to TRBJ1-1; no reliable D call. The CDR3 contains 14 residues. Trimming left V 1 base short and J 8 bases short, with 14 bases between. Per the germline V gene, CDR1 is SGHAT and CDR2 is FQNNGV. The CDR3 DNA follows: TGTGCCAGCAGCTTAGGACGGAGTAGCCTGGAAGCTTTCTTT. Its translation: CASSLGRSSLEAFF. Combining the CDR3 with reference TRBV11-2 and TRBJ1-1 gives the whole variable domain EAGVAQSPRYKIIEKRQSVAFWCNPISGHATLYWYQQILGQGPKLLIQFQNNGVVDDSQLPKDRFSAERLKGVDSTLKIQPAKLEDSAVYLCASSLGRSSLEAFFGQGTRLTVV.

The table lists this clonotype with many counts. The chain couples TRBV29-1 to TRBJ1-1; the D is unclear. V lost 7 bases, J lost 1 base, and 4 bases lay in between. The germline CDR1 and CDR2 sequences are SQVTM and ANQGSEA. The CDR3 sequence is 10 residues long. CDR3 coding DNA: TGCAGCGCAAGGAACACTGAAGCTTTCTTT. This codes for CSARNTEAFF.

This clonotype was counted at least ten times. The rearrangement links TRBV7-9 to TRBJ2-7; possible D gene TRBD2, 5 bases. Trimming took 6 bases from V and 0 from J, leaving 9 bases between them. The CDR3 runs 13 residues. CDR1 is SEHNR and CDR2 is FQNEAQ in the germline V gene (reference sequence). The DNA for the CDR3 is TGTGCCAGCAGGCGACGGGACTCCTACGAGCAGTACTTC. Translated: CASRRRDSYEQYF. Full variable domain (outside the CDR3, taken from reference TRBV7-9 and TRBJ2-7): DTGVSQNPRHKITKRGQNVTFRCDPISEHNRLYWYRQTLGQGPEFLTYFQNEAQLEKSRLLSDRFSAERPKGSFSTLEIQRTEQGDSAMYLCASRRRDSYEQYFGPGTRLTVT.

There are a few counts of this clonotype. The chain is built from TRBV7-7 and TRBJ2-1; 7 positions match TRBD1. Germline V gene lookup returns CDR1 SSHAT and CDR2 FNYEAQ (reference sequence). The CDR3 has 17 residues. The V and J ends lost 3 bases and 0 bases, in that order; junction bases with no gene match: 8. For the CDR3, the DNA is TGTGCCAGCAGCTTGCATGAGGGACAGAGCTCCTACAATGAGCAGTTCTTC. Residues: CASSLHEGQSSYNEQFF.

This clonotype was seen repeatedly, ten times or more. The chain carries TRBV3-1 and TRBJ2-3; 11 nucleotides match TRBD1. Losses at the gene ends were 4 bases for V and 6 bases for J; bases not matched to a gene: 9. There are 16 residues in the CDR3. Germline-derived CDR1 and CDR2 are LGHDT and YNNKEL (reference sequence). The CDR3 reads CASSLGTGGRFDTQYF. DNA of the CDR3: TGTGCCAGCAGCCTGGGGACAGGGGGAAGGTTCGATACGCAGTATTTT.

In this sample, this clonotype turned up many times. The chain carries TRBV7-9 and TRBJ2-1; no definite D call. The CDR3 sequence is 14 residues long. Germline V gene lookup returns CDR1 SEHNR and CDR2 FQNEAQ (reference sequence). V was pared by 6 bases and J by 0 bases, with 9 bases between. CDR3 protein: CASRGRSSYNEQFF. DNA of the CDR3: TGTGCCAGCAGGGGCAGGAGCTCCTACAATGAGCAGTTCTTC.

V is TRBV10-3 and J is TRBJ2-5, with 8 bases lining up with TRBD1. The CDR3 loop spans 13 amino acids. The V gene end was trimmed by 10 bases and the J gene end by 5 bases; junction bases not matched to a gene: 9. Germline CDR1 reads ENHRY; CDR2 reads SYGVKD. The CDR3 protein is CANAQGARETQYF. CDR3 in DNA: TGTGCCAACGCGCAGGGGGCGCGGGAGACCCAGTACTTC.

The chain uses TRBV6-5 and TRBJ2-3; D gene ambiguous. V dropped 5 bases and J dropped 6 bases, with 15 bases sitting between them. Germline lookup yields CDR1 MNHEY and CDR2 SVGAGI. This CDR3 has 14 amino acids. CDR3 sequence: CASSNGLWKDTQYF. The CDR3 DNA reads as TGTGCCAGCAGTAATGGTCTCTGGAAGGATACGCAGTATTTT.

Worth noting for this clonotype: Since a much larger clone is just one base distant, this may be a read error. CDR3 region: CASGLSGLETQYF. CDR3 nucleotides: TGTGCCAGCGGTTTATCAGGGCTGGAGACCCAGTACTTC. This sequence joins TRBV27 and TRBJ2-5, with TRBD1 as a possible D gene (5 bases). This CDR3 is built from 13 residues. The germline V gene encodes CDR1 MNHEY and CDR2 SMNVEV (reference sequence).

About this clonotype itself: A much larger clone lies a single base off, so this may be a read error. The chain carries TRBV27 and TRBJ1-3; D gene unclear. The CDR3 is made up of 14 amino acids. Germline lookup yields CDR1 MNHEY and CDR2 SMNVEV (reference sequence). DNA of the CDR3: TGTGCCAGCAGTTTGACCAGATCTGGAAACACCATATGTTTT. It translates to CASSLTRSGNTICF.

Turning to this clonotype: A far larger clone lies a single base away; this is likely a read error. The chain combines TRBV6-6 with TRBJ1-2, with D possibly being TRBD1 (6 bases). The CDR3 consists of 15 residues. CDR1 is MNHNY, CDR2 SVGAGI, per germline (reference sequence). CDR3 in amino acids: CTSSYSKGQWYGYTF. The CDR3 region has the DNA TGTACCAGCAGTTACTCGAAAGGACAGTGGTATGGCTACACCTTC.

This clonotype was detected many times. The chain links TRBV12-3 or TRBV12-4 to TRBJ1-5; D is undetermined. CDR3 length: 15 amino acids. The V gene lost 0 bases and the J gene lost 6 bases, with 12 bases spanning the gap. CDR3 loop: CASSLAGRNLQPQHF. The CDR3 nucleotides are TGTGCCAGCAGTTTAGCGGGCAGAAACCTTCAGCCCCAGCATTTT.

The chain recombines TRBV15 with TRBJ2-3; D gene unclear. Germline V gene lookup returns CDR1 LNHNV and CDR2 YYDKDF (reference sequence). Trimming pared 5 bases from V and 0 bases from J, leaving 6 bases between. The CDR3 is 13 amino acids. As DNA, the CDR3 is TGTGCCACCAGCGGTGCAAGCACAGATACGCAGTATTTT. This codes for CATSGASTDTQYF.

This clonotype was detected a few times. The chain is built from TRBV3-1 and TRBJ1-5; maybe TRBD1 (6 bases). This CDR3 comprises 14 residues. Trimming took off 6 bases at V and 1 base at J, with 10 bases between the two ends. Germline-derived CDR1 and CDR2 are LGHDT and YNNKEL (reference sequence). CDR3 DNA sequence: TGTGCCAGCAGGGCCGGGACAAGCAATCAGCCCCAGCATTTT. Translated: CASRAGTSNQPQHF.

This clonotype has ten or more counts. The rearrangement uses TRBV12-3 or TRBV12-4 and TRBJ2-5, with TRBD2 matching 7 bases. J gave up 4 bases and V 5 bases, and 10 bases lay outside the gene matches. The CDR3 has 15 residues. CDR3 residues: CASSPQAGKGETQYF. As DNA, the CDR3 is TGTGCCAGCAGTCCCCAAGCGGGAAAGGGAGAGACCCAGTACTTC.

This clonotype was seen at least ten times. The genes are TRBV30 and TRBJ2-1, with D hard to call. Looked up from germline, CDR1 is GTSNPN and CDR2 is SVGIG (reference sequence). CDR3 length: 13 amino acids. V lost 2 bases and J lost 6, with 11 bases in between. Written as DNA, the CDR3 is TGTGCCTGGAGTAGAAGGAAGCGCAATGAGCAGTTCTTC. Protein sequence: CAWSRRKRNEQFF.

This clonotype was seen repeatedly, ten times or more. This rearrangement joins TRBV29-1 to TRBJ2-1, with D maybe TRBD1 (6 bases). Trimming removed 4 bases from V and 5 bases from J, with 18 bases in between. From germline, CDR1 is SQVTM and CDR2 ANQGSEA. The CDR3 length is 15 residues. The CDR3 nucleotides are TGCAGCGTTGCCCCCCACCTTCGGACAGACAATGAGCAGTTCTTC. It codes for CSVAPHLRTDNEQFF.

Of note for this clonotype: The junction does not match germline at one end; this may be a read error. The V gene is TRBV12-3 or TRBV12-4, the J gene TRBJ2-1, with D perhaps matching TRBD2 (6 bases). The CDR3 has 12 residues. The CDR3 DNA reads TGTGCCAGCAGTGGAGGGAGGAATGAGCAGCTCTTC. Residues: CASSGGRNEQLF.